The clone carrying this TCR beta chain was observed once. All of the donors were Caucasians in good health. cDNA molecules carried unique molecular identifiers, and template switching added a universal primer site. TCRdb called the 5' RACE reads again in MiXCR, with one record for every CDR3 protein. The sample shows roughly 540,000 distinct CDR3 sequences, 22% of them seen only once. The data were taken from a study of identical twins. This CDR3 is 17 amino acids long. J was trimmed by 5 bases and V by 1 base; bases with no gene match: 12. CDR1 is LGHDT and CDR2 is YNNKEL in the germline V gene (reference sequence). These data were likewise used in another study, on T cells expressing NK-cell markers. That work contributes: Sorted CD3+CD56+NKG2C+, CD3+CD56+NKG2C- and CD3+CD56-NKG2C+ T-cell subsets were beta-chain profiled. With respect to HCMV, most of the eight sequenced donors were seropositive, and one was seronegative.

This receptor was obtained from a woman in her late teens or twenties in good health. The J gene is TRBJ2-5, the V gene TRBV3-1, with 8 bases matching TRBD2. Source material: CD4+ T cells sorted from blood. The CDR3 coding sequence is TGTGCCAGCAGCCAAGGGGTGGGCGGGGGGCCCCCGGAGACCCAGTACTTC. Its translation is CASSQGVGGGPPETQYF.